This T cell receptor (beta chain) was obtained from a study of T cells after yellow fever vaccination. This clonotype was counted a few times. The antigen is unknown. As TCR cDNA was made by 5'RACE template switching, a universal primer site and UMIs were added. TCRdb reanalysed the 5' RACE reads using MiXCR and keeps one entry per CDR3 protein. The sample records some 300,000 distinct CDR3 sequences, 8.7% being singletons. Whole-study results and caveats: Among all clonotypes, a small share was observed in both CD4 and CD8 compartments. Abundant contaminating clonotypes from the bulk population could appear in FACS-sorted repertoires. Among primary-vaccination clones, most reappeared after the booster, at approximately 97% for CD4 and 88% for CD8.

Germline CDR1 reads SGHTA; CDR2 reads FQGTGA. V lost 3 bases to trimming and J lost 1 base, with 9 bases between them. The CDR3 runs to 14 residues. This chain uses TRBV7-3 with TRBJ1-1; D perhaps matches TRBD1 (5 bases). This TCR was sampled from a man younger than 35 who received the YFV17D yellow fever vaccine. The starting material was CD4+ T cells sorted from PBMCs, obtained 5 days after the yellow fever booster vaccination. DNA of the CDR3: TGTGCCAGCAGCTTCGATGGGGCGAACACTGAAGCTTTCTTT. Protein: CASSFDGANTEAFF.